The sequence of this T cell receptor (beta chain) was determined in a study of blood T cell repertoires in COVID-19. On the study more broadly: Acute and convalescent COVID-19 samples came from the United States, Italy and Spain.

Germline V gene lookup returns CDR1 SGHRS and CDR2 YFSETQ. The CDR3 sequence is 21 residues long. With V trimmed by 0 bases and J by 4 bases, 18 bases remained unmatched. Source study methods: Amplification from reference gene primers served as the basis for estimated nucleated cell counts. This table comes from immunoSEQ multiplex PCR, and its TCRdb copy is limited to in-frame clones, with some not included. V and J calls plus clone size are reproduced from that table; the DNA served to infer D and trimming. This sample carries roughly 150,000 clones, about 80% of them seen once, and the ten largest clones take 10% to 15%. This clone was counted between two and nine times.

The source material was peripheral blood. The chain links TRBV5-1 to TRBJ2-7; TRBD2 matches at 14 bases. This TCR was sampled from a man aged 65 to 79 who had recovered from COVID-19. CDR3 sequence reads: CASSLGTLGRARTSGRYEQYF. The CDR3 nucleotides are TGCGCCAGCAGCTTGGGTACCCTCGGCAGGGCCAGGACTAGCGGGAGGTACGAGCAGTACTTC.